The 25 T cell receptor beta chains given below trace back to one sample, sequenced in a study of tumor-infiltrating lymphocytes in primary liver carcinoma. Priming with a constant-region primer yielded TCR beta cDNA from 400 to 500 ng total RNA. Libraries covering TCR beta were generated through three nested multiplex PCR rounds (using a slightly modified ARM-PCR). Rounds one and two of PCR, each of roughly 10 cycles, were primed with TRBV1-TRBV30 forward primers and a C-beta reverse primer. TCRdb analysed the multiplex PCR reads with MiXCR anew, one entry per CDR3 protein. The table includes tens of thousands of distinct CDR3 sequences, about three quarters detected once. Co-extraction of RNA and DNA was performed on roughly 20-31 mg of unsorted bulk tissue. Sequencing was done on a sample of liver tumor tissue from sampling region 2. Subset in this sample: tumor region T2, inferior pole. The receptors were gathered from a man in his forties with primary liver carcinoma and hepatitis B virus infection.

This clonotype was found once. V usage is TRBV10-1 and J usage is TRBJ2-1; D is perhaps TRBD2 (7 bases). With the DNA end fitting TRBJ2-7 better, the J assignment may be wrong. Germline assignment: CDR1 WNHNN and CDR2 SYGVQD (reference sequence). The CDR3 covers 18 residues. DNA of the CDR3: TGCGCCAGCAGTGAACACCGGACAGTCGGGCGGGAGCCGAATGAGCAGTACTTC. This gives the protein CASSEHRTVGREPNEQYF.

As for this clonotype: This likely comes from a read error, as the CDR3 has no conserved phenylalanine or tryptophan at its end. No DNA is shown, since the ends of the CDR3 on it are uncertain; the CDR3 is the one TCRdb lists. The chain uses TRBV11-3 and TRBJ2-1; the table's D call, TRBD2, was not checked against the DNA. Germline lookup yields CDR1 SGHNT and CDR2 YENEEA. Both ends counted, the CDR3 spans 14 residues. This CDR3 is CASSLDGRVNEHFL.

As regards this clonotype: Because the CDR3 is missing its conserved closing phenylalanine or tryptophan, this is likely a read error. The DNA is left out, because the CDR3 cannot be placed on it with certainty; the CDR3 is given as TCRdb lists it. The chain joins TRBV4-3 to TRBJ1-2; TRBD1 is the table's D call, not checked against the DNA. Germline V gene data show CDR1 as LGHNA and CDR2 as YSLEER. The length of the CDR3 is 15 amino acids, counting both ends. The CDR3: CASSPGTGVNYGYTI.

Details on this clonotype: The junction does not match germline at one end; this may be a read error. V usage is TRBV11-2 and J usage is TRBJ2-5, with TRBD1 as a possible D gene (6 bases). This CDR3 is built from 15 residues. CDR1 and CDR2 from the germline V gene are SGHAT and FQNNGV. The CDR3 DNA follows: TGTGCCAGCAACTTAGGGGGTACAGGGTTAGAGACCCAGTACTTC. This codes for CASNLGGTGLETQYF.

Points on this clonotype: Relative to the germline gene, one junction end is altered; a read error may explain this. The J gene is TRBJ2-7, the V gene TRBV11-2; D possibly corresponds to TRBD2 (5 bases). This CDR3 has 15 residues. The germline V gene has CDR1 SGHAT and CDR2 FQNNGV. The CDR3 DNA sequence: TGTGCCAGCAGCTTAGAGTCCGGGATCTCTGGCAAGCAAAACTTC. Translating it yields CASSLESGISGKQNF.

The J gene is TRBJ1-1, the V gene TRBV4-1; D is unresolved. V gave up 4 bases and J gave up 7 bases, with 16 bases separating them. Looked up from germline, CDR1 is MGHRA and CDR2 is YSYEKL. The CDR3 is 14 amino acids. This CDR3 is CASSRDPRAGEAFF. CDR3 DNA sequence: TGCGCCAGCAGCCGAGACCCGCGGGCGGGTGAAGCTTTCTTT.

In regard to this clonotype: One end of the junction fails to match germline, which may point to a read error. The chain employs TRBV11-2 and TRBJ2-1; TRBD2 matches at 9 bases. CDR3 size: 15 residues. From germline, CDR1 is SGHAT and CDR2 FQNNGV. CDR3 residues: CGSNPGTSNYNEQFF. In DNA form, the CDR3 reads TGTGGCAGCAACCCCGGGACTAGCAACTATAATGAGCAGTTCTTC.

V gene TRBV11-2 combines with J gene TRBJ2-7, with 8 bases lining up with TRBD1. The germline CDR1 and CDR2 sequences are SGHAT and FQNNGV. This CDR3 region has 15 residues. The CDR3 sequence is CDSSQWTGRTYEQYF. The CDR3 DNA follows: TGTGACAGTAGCCAATGGACAGGGAGAACCTACGAGCAGTACTTC.

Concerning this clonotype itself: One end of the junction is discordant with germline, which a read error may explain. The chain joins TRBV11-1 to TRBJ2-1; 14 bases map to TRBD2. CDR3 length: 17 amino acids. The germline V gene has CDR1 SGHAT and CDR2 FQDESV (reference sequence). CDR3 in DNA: TGTGCCAGCAGCCTGGGACTAGCGGGAGAGATTGACAATGGGCAGTTCTTC. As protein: CASSLGLAGEIDNGQFF. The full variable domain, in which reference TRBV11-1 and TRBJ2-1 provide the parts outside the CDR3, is EAEVAQSPRYKITEKSQAVAFWCDPISGHATLYWYRQILGQGPELLVQFQDESVVDDSQLPKDRFSAERLKGVDSTLKIQPAELGDSAMYLCASSLGLAGEIDNGQFFGPGTRLTVL.

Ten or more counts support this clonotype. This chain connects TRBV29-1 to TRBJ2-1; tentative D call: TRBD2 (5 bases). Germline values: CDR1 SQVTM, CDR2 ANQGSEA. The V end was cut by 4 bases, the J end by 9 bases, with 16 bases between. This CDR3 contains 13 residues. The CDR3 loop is CSVVWAQSGEQFF. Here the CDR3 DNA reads TGCAGCGTTGTCTGGGCCCAGAGCGGTGAGCAGTTCTTC.

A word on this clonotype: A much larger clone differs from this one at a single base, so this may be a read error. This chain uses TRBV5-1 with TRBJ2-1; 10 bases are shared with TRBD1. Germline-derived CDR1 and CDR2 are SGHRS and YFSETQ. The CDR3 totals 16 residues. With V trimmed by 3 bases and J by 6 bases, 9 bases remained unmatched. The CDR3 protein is CASSSGQGTFFNEQFF. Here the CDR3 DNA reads TGCGCCAGCAGCTCGGGACAGGGGACTTTCTTCAATGAGCAGTTCTTC.

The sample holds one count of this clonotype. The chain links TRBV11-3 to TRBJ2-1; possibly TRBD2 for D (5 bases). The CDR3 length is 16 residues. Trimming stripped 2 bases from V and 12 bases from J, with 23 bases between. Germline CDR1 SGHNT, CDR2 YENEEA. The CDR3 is CASSLTGVSFYYGQFF. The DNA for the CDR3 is TGTGCCAGCAGCTTAACCGGGGTTAGCTTCTACTATGGGCAGTTCTTC.

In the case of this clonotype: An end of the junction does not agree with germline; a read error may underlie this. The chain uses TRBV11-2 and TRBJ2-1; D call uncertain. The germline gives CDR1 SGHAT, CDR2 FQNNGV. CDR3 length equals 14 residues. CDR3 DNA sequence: TGTGCCAGCAGCTTAGATTCAACTCCCAGAGAGCAGCTCTTC. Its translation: CASSLDSTPREQLF.

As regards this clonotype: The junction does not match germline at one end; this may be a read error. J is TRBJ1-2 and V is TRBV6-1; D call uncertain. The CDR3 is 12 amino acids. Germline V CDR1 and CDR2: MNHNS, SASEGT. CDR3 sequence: CVSTNTEDGYTF. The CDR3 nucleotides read TGTGTCAGCACCAACACGGAGGATGGCTACACCTTC.

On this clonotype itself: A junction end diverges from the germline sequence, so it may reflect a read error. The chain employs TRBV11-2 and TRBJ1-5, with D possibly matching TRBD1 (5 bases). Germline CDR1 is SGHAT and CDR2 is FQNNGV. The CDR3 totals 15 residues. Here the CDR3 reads CASSLEMWGNQPQHF. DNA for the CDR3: TGTGCCAGCAGCTTAGAAATGTGGGGCAATCAACCCCAGCATTTT.

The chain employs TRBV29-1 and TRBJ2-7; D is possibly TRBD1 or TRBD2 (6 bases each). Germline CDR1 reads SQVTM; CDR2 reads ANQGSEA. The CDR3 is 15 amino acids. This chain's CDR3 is CGNRTMGGVIYEQYF. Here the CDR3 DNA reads TGCGGCAATAGGACGATGGGGGGCGTAATCTACGAGCAGTACTTC.

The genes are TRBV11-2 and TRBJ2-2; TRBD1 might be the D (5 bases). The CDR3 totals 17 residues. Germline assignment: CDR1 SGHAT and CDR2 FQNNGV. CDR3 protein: CTNSLAFEGANTGELFF. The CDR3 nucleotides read TGTACCAACAGCTTAGCATTTGAAGGGGCGAACACCGGGGAGCTGTTTTTT.

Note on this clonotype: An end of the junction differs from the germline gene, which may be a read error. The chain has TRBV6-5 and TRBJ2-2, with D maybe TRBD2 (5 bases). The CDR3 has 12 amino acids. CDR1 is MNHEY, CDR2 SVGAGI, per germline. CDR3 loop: CAGSFGTGEQFF. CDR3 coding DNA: TGTGCCGGCAGTTTCGGAACCGGGGAGCAGTTTTTT.

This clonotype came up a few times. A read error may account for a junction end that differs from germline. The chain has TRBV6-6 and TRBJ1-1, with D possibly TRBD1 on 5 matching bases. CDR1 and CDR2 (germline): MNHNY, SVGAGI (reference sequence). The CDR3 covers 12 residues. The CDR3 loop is CVSSQTDTEAFF. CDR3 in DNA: TGTGTCAGCAGCCAGACAGACACTGAAGCTTTCTTT.

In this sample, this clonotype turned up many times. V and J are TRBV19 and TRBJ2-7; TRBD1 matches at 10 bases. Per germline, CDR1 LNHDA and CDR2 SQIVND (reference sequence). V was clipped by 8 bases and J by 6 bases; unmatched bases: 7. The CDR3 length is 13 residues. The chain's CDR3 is CASGRDRGREQYF. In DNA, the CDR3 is TGTGCCAGTGGCCGGGACAGGGGACGCGAGCAGTACTTC.

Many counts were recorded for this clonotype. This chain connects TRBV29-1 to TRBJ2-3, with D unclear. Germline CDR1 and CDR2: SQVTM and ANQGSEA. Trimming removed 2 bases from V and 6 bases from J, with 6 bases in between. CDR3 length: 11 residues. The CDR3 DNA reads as TGCAGCGTTGAACCAAAGGATACGCAGTATTTT. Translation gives CSVEPKDTQYF.

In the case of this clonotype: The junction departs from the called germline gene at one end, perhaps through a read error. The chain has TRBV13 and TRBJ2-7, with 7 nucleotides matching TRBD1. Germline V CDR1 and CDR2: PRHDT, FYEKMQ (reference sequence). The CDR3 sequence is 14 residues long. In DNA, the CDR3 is TGTACCAGCAGCTTATGTGGACAGGTCTACGAACAGTACTTC. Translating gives CTSSLCGQVYEQYF.

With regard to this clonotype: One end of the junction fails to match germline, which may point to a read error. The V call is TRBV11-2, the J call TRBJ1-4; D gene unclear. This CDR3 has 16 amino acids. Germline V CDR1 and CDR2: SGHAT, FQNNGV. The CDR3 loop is CTGSKTPVGTNEKLFF. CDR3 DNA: TGTACCGGCAGCAAGACTCCAGTAGGAACAAATGAGAAACTGTTTTTT.

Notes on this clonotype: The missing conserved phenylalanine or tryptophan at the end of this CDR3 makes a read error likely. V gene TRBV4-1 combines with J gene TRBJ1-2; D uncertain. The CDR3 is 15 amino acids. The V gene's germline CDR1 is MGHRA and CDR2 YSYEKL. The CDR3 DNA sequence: TGCGTCAGCAGCCAAGAAGGCCGTCTTAACTATGGCTACACCTCC. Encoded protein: CVSSQEGRLNYGYTS.

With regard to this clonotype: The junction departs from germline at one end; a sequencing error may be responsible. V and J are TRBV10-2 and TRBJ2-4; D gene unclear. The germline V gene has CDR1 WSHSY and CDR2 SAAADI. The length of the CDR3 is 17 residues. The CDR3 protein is CASSESSGFFGENIQYF. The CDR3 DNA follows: TGCGCTAGCAGTGAGTCGTCTGGGTTTTTTGGCGAAAACATTCAGTACTTC.